The 17 T cell receptor beta chains given below trace back to one sample, sequenced in a study of CD8 T cells in Susac syndrome. Random hexamers primed reverse transcription of about 0.45 to 1 ug RNA. TCRdb passed the immunoSEQ multiplex PCR reads through MiXCR, listing each CDR3 protein once. The sample lists approximately 140,000 distinct CDR3 sequences, about 95% occurring once. The source material was CD4+ T cells from PBMCs. The receptors originated from a human donor with multiple sclerosis.

Only one count was recorded for this clonotype. V is TRBV7-9 and J is TRBJ2-5, with 8 bases aligning to TRBD2. V lost 3 bases to trimming and J lost 2 bases; unmatched junction nucleotides: 5. Looked up from germline, CDR1 is SEHNR and CDR2 is FQNEAQ (reference sequence). This CDR3 region has 15 residues. The CDR3 loop reads CASSLRAGVQETQYF. CDR3 sequence (DNA): TGTGCCAGCAGCTTGCGAGCGGGAGTACAAGAGACCCAGTACTTC.

The V gene is TRBV20-1, the J gene TRBJ2-5; 12 positions match TRBD1. After removal of 3 bases from V and 5 bases from J, the junction contained 10 bases not matched to a gene. The CDR3 length is 16 residues. Germline V CDR1 and CDR2: DFQATT, SNEGSKA (reference sequence). This chain's CDR3 is CSARGTGTGGAETQYF. CDR3 DNA sequence: TGCAGTGCTAGGGGAACAGGGACAGGGGGCGCGGAGACCCAGTACTTC.

The CDR3 loop is CASRSNRGSYEQYF. DNA of the CDR3: TGCGCCAGCAGATCTAACAGGGGGTCCTACGAGCAGTACTTC. The rearrangement uses TRBV5-1 and TRBJ2-7; TRBD1 matches at 8 bases. Looked up from germline, CDR1 is SGHRS and CDR2 is YFSETQ. This CDR3 spans 14 amino acids. The ends lost 5 bases at V and 1 base at J; junction bases unmatched: 5.

The chain is built from TRBV5-4 and TRBJ2-5; 9 positions match TRBD1. This CDR3 region has 19 residues. V trimming: 4 bases; J trimming: 5 bases; junction bases outside the gene matches: 21. CDR1 and CDR2 from the germline V gene are SGHNT and YYREEE (reference sequence). The chain's CDR3 is CASSTIGTGYAQGRETQYF. The CDR3, as DNA: TGTGCCAGCAGCACCATCGGGACAGGGTATGCCCAAGGTCGTGAGACCCAGTACTTC.

The rearrangement joins TRBV6-2 or TRBV6-3 to TRBJ2-7; D is unclear. CDR3 length: 12 amino acids. Deletions cut 4 bases from V and 6 bases from J, with 10 bases between. Germline CDR1 and CDR2: MNHEY and SVGEGT. The CDR3 loop is CASSSRPFEQYF. As DNA, the CDR3 is TGTGCCAGCAGTTCACGACCCTTCGAGCAGTACTTC.

The chain carries TRBV30 and TRBJ2-1; D is perhaps TRBD2 (7 bases). Germline values: CDR1 GTSNPN, CDR2 SVGIG (reference sequence). CDR3 length equals 14 residues. V lost 2 bases and J lost 8, with 16 bases in between. The CDR3 is CAWSSRGGADEQFF. The CDR3 DNA reads as TGTGCCTGGAGTAGCCGTGGGGGGGCGGATGAGCAGTTCTTC.

This chain connects TRBV20-1 to TRBJ1-1; a possible D gene is TRBD1 (5 bases). V gave up 5 bases and J gave up 0 bases, with 13 bases separating them. CDR1 and CDR2 (germline): DFQATT, SNEGSKA (reference sequence). This CDR3 contains 14 residues. DNA for the CDR3: TGCAGTGCTCCGCGGGGGACCCTGAACACTGAAGCTTTCTTT. Its protein product is CSAPRGTLNTEAFF.

The chain has TRBV27 and TRBJ1-2, with D uncertain. Germline lookup yields CDR1 MNHEY and CDR2 SMNVEV (reference sequence). This CDR3 has 14 residues. With 5 bases removed from V and 7 bases from J, the gap between germline ends came to 17 bases. CDR3 nucleotide sequence: TGTGCCAGCAGTAATACGGAAGGTGTCGGTGGCTACACCTTC. This codes for CASSNTEGVGGYTF.

This clonotype was observed once. The V call is TRBV5-1, the J call TRBJ2-7; 9 positions match TRBD1. The ends lost 2 bases at V and 12 bases at J; junction bases unmatched: 9. Germline values: CDR1 SGHRS, CDR2 YFSETQ. The CDR3 covers 13 residues. CDR3 protein: CASSLRQGEVSYF. Here the CDR3 DNA reads TGCGCCAGCAGCTTACGACAGGGGGAAGTCTCGTACTTC.

In its sample, this clonotype was seen once. The rearrangement links TRBV27 to TRBJ2-1, with 7 bases identical to TRBD2. CDR3 length: 14 residues. Germline CDR1 and CDR2: MNHEY and SMNVEV (reference sequence). V was pared by 2 bases and J by 5 bases, with 3 bases of the junction left unmatched. The CDR3: CASSLVGGNNEQFF. CDR3 bases: TGTGCCAGCAGTTTAGTGGGAGGGAACAATGAGCAGTTCTTC.

This chain links TRBV4-1 with TRBJ2-4; D gene ambiguous. Germline V lookup: CDR1 MGHRA, CDR2 YSYEKL. Trimming shortened V by 2 bases and J by 4 bases, and 9 bases separated the two germline ends. The CDR3 has 14 residues. CDR3 DNA: TGCGCCAGCAGCCAACCCCTGGAGAAAAACATTCAGTACTTC. Protein sequence: CASSQPLEKNIQYF.

This clonotype showed up just once. The chain joins TRBV5-6 to TRBJ2-5; either TRBD1 or TRBD2 may fit D (6 bases each). The CDR3 runs to 14 residues. Germline assignment: CDR1 SGHDT and CDR2 YYEEEE. Trimming cost V 3 bases and J 5 bases, with 14 bases left between them. DNA for the CDR3: TGTGCCAGCAGCTCCGGGGGCCCAGGGGAGACCCAGTACTTC. Its translation is CASSSGGPGETQYF. Looking up the rest from reference TRBV5-6 and TRBJ2-5 gives the full variable domain: DAGVTQSPTHLIKTRGQQVTLRCSPKSGHDTVSWYQQALGQGPQFIFQYYEEEERQRGNFPDRFSGHQFPNYSSELNVNALLLGDSALYLCASSSGGPGETQYFGPGTRLLVL.

The V and J genes are TRBV28 and TRBJ2-2; 8 bases map to TRBD2. Germline trimming cut 8 bases from V and 5 bases from J; bases unmatched to any gene: 13. Germline V gene sequence: CDR1 MDHEN, CDR2 SYDVKM. CDR3 length equals 16 residues. Written as DNA, the CDR3 is TGTGCCAGCGGTACAAGAGCGGGAGTGGGAACCGGGGAGCTGTTTTTT. This translates into CASGTRAGVGTGELFF.

The chain combines TRBV28 with TRBJ1-2; tentatively, D is TRBD1 (6 bases). CDR3 length: 12 residues. V gave up 8 bases and J gave up 5 bases, with 12 bases separating them. Germline CDR1 reads MDHEN; CDR2 reads SYDVKM. For the CDR3, the DNA is TGTGCCAGCCACAGGGACATTTATGGCTACACCTTC. This encodes CASHRDIYGYTF.

This clonotype has only one observation. J is TRBJ2-5 and V is TRBV7-2; D is ambiguous. Trimming cost V 5 bases and J 4 bases, with 11 bases left between them. The CDR3 consists of 13 residues. Germline V gene data show CDR1 as SGHTA and CDR2 as FQGNSA. CDR3 in DNA: TGTGCCAGCAGCCCAGTGGCTCTAGAGACCCAGTACTTC. Residues: CASSPVALETQYF.

The DNA for the CDR3 is TGCAGTGCTAGCGACCTAGCTTATGGCTACACCTTC. Amino acids: CSASDLAYGYTF. The gene calls are TRBV20-1 and TRBJ1-2; D gene unclear. The ends were cut back, 3 bases at V and 5 bases at J, with 10 bases in the middle. Germline V gene lookup returns CDR1 DFQATT and CDR2 SNEGSKA (reference sequence). CDR3 length: 12 residues.

The CDR3 protein is CASSWGGGTNTDTQYF. For the CDR3, the DNA is TGTGCCAGCAGTTGGGGTGGAGGGACCAACACAGATACGCAGTATTTT. The chain couples TRBV27 to TRBJ2-3; possible D gene TRBD2, 6 bases. The V gene lost 4 bases and the J gene lost 2 bases, with 16 bases spanning the gap. Germline V CDR1 and CDR2: MNHEY, SMNVEV (reference sequence). There are 16 residues in the CDR3.